What follows is one T cell receptor beta chain and its context. J lost 5 bases, V lost 6 bases, and 13 bases had no gene match. The CDR3 sequence is 15 residues long. Germline values: CDR1 LNHDA, CDR2 SQIVND (reference sequence). The source of the sample is a study of cytomegalovirus exposure and HLA in healthy donors. The PCR used 60 Vbeta and 13 Jbeta primers. Libraries were prepared by immunoSEQ multiplex PCR; TCRdb keeps only in-frame clonotypes and omits some of them. The sample consists of about 140,000 clones, 82% of them appearing once. Sequenced input: PBMCs. The rearrangement uses TRBV19 and TRBJ2-7; 7 bases align to TRBD1. The TCR was taken from a man between 18 and 35 years old in good health and CMV-seropositive. In nucleotides, the CDR3 is TGTGCCAGTAGCGAGACAGGGTCGTCGCTAAACGAGCAGTACTTC. Translating it yields CASSETGSSLNEQYF. Drawing the rest from reference TRBV19 and TRBJ2-7, the complete variable domain is DGGITQSPKYLFRKEGQNVTLSCEQNLNHDAMYWYRQDPGQGLRLIYYSQIVNDFQKGDIAEGYSVSREKKESFPLTVTSAQKNPTAFYLCASSETGSSLNEQYFGPGTRLTVT.